What follows is one T cell receptor beta chain and its context. The target antigen is unknown. This entry comes from a study of cytomegalovirus exposure and HLA in healthy donors. Study-wide results and caveats: An analysis done earlier found most TCR beta V segments productive about 87% or about 30% of the time. A further, later analysis showed that HLA-associated TCR beta chains (compared with equally common others) were more clonally expanded. Later on, a genetic analysis was performed. It linked a missense variant in DCLRE1C with V- and J-gene trimming of TCR beta.

Primers for the PCR totalled 60 Vbeta and 13 Jbeta. The protocol was immunoSEQ multiplex PCR, while the TCRdb copy is restricted to in-frame clones and leaves out a portion. The data hold some 150,000 clones, with 50% to 75% observed a single time. The sequencing input was PBMCs. The receptor was derived from a woman in her thirties in good health and CMV-seropositive.

This CDR3 reads CASSFPGNYGYTF. CDR3 in DNA: TGTGCCAGCAGTTTCCCAGGCAACTATGGCTACACCTTC. The genes are TRBV28 and TRBJ1-2, with no clear D. V was trimmed by 3 bases and J by 2 bases, leaving 7 bases between them. The germline CDR1 and CDR2 sequences are MDHEN and SYDVKM. The CDR3 consists of 13 residues.